The T cell receptor beta chain under discussion was sequenced for a study of shared T cell receptors in the human thymus. The CDR3 is 14 residues long. Trimming shortened V by 1 base and J by 5 bases, and 9 bases separated the two germline ends. Germline values: CDR1 LGHNA, CDR2 YSLEER. TCRdb's copy holds only in-frame clones and misses some; the assay was immunoSEQ multiplex PCR. The sample carries roughly 560,000 clones, around 78% recorded once. These data were also filed under a second study, of human thymus T cells. That work contributes: Thymic material originated from resections removed in the course of corrective heart surgery. Among thymic and blood repertoires, usage of V and J genes appeared biased.

Sequencing used thymocytes. This chain connects TRBV4-3 to TRBJ2-1; D is ambiguous. This receptor was obtained from a boy under two years old with a congenital heart defect. For the CDR3, the DNA is TGCGCCAGCAGCCAAGGAGGTTCTCACAATGAGCAGTTCTTC. It encodes CASSQGGSHNEQFF.